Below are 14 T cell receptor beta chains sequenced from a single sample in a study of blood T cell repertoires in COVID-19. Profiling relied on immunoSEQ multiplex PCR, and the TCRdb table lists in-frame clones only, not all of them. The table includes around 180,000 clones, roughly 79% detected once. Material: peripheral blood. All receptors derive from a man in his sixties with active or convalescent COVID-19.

The CDR3 loop is CASSQVAVAYNEQFF. CDR3 sequence (DNA): TGTGCCAGCAGCCAAGTAGCGGTCGCCTACAATGAGCAGTTCTTC. The chain recombines TRBV3-1 (or the pseudogene TRBV3-2) with TRBJ2-1; possible D gene TRBD2, 6 bases. CDR3 size: 15 residues. Between the trimmed V and J ends, which lost 1 base and 2 bases, there was a span of 9 bases. Germline lookup yields CDR1 LGHDT and CDR2 YNNKEL (reference sequence).

The CDR3: CASSLVGGTFTDTQYF. Here the CDR3 DNA reads TGTGCCAGCAGCTTAGTAGGCGGTACTTTCACAGATACGCAGTATTTT. The chain couples TRBV7-2 to TRBJ2-3; D is ambiguous. CDR3 size: 16 residues. Germline-derived CDR1 and CDR2 are SGHTA and FQGNSA. V was pared by 1 base and J by 2 bases, with 13 bases between.

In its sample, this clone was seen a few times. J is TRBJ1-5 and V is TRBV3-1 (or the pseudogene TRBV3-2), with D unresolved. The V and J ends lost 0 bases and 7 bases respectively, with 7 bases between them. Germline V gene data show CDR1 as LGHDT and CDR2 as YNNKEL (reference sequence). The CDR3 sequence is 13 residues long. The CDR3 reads CASSQDVQQPQHF. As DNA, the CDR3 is TGTGCCAGCAGCCAAGATGTTCAACAGCCCCAGCATTTT.

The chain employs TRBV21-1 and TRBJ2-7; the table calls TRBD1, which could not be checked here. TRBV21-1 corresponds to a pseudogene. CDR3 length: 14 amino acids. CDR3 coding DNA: TGTGCCAGCAGCAATTGGACAGCTTCCTACGAGCAGTACTTC. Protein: CASSNWTASYEQYF.

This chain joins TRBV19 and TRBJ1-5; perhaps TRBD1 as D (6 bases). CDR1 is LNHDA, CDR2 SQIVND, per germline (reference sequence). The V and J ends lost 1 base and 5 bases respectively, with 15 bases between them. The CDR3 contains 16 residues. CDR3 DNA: TGTGCCAGTAGTATAGCGTGGCGGACAGCTTATCAGCCCCAGCATTTT. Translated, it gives CASSIAWRTAYQPQHF.

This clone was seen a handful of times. The CDR3 nucleotides read TGTGCCAGCACGGAGGGACTAGCGATCAACGGGGAGCTGTTTTTT. Residues: CASTEGLAINGELFF. The V and J genes are TRBV2 and TRBJ2-2, with 10 positions matching TRBD2. The CDR3 has 15 residues. In germline, CDR1 is SNHLY, CDR2 FYNNEI. V was pared by 7 bases and J by 7 bases, with 9 bases of the junction left unmatched.

CDR3 sequence: CASSWAGNYGYTF. The CDR3 bases are TGTGCCAGCAGTTGGGCGGGAAACTATGGCTACACCTTC. The chain is built from TRBV6-2 or TRBV6-3 and TRBJ1-2; D is uncertain. Deletions cut 4 bases from V and 2 bases from J, with 8 bases between. This CDR3 comprises 13 residues. Per germline, CDR1 MNHEY and CDR2 SVGEGT.

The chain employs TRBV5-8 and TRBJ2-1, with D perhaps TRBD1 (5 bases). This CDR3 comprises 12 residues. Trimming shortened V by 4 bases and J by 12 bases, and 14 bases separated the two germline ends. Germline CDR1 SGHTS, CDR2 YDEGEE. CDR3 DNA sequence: TGTGCCAGCAGCAGCCCCGCAGGGTGGCAGTTCTTC. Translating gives CASSSPAGWQFF.

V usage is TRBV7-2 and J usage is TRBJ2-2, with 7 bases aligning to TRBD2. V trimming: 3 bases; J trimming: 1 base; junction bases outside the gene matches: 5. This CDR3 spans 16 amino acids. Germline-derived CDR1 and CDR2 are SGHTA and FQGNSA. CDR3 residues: CASSLRLAVNTGELFF. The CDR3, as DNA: TGTGCCAGCAGCTTGAGGCTAGCGGTGAACACCGGGGAGCTGTTTTTT.

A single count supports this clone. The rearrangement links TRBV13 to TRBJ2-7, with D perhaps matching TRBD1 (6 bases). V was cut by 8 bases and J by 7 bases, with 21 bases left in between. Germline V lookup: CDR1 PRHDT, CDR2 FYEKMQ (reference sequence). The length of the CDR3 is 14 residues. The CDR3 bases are TGTGCCAGCGGTTCAGGGGCCCCGCTGGGGGAGCAGTACTTC. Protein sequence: CASGSGAPLGEQYF.

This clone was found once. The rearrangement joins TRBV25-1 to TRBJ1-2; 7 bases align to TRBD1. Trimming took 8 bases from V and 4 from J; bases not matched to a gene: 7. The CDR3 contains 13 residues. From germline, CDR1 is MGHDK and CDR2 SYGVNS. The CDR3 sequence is CASSRQGLYGYTF. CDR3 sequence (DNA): TGTGCCAGCTCCCGACAGGGACTCTATGGCTACACCTTC.

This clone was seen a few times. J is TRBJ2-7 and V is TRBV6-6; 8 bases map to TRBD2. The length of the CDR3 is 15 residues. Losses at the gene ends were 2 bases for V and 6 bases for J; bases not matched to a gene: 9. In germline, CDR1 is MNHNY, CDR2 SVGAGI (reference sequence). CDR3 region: CASSYRDAGGGEQYF. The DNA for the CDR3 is TGTGCCAGCAGTTACAGGGACGCGGGAGGAGGCGAGCAGTACTTC.

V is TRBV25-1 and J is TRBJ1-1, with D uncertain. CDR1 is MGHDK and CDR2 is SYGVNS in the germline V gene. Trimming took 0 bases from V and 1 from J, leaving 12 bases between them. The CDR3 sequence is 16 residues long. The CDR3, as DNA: TGTGCCAGCAGTGAATATCGGCACACGGGGAACACTGAAGCTTTCTTT. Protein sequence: CASSEYRHTGNTEAFF.

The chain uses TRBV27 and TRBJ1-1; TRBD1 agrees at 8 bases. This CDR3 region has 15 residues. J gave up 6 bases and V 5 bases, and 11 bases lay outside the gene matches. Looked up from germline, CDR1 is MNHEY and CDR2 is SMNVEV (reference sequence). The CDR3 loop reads CASSAIPRTGSEAFF. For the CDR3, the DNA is TGTGCCAGCAGTGCCATCCCAAGGACAGGGTCTGAAGCTTTCTTT.